These 3 T cell receptor beta chains were sequenced from one sample in a study of T-cell reconstitution after alpha-beta-depleted transplantation in children. Molecular barcoding with unique molecular identifiers was used for the TCRbeta library. TCRdb recomputed calls from the PCR reads with MiXCR, one row per CDR3 protein. The data show around 500,000 distinct CDR3 sequences, roughly 23% seen once. Sequenced here: PBMCs, mostly from graft donor cells, sampled 360 days after TCRalphabeta/CD19-depleted stem cell transplant. The receptor set was obtained from a boy younger than two who had a stem cell transplant for acute myeloid leukemia, so the T cells may come from the graft donor.

A note on this clonotype: It may be a read error: a sequence one base away is much more abundant. The J gene is TRBJ2-5, the V gene TRBV20-1; no clear D. V shed 3 bases and J shed 0 bases, with 5 bases lying between them. Germline V gene data show CDR1 as DFQATT and CDR2 as SNEGSKA (reference sequence). The CDR3 sequence is 12 residues long. This CDR3 is CSASVYQETQYF. CDR3 bases: TGCAGTGCTAGCGTGTACCAAGAGACCCAGTACTTC.

The chain joins TRBV6-5 to TRBJ2-3, with D maybe TRBD2 (6 bases). The CDR3 consists of 17 residues. Germline V CDR1 and CDR2: MNHEY, SVGAGI. The V and J ends lost 4 bases and 1 base respectively, with 18 bases between them. The CDR3 spells CASSWGVPAPGTDTQYF. For the CDR3, the DNA is TGTGCCAGCAGTTGGGGGGTTCCCGCCCCCGGCACAGATACGCAGTATTTT.

The table lists this clonotype with many counts. The V call is TRBV11-2, the J call TRBJ2-3, with a tentative D call TRBD2 (6 bases). The V end was cut by 4 bases, the J end by 2 bases, with 16 bases between. Germline CDR1 SGHAT, CDR2 FQNNGV. The CDR3 runs to 16 residues. The CDR3 spells CASSSLRGYPTDTQYF. CDR3 bases: TGTGCCAGCAGCTCACTACGGGGGTACCCCACAGATACGCAGTATTTT.